The 19 T cell receptor beta chains presented below share a single source sample, sequenced in a study of CD8 T cells in Susac syndrome. Reverse transcription of roughly 0.5 to 1 ug RNA was performed with random hexamers. One entry per CDR3 protein, called by TCRdb with MiXCR from the immunoSEQ multiplex PCR reads. The table includes around 190,000 distinct CDR3 sequences, approximately 95% detected once. The sequenced sample was CD4+ T cells from PBMCs. The receptors derive from a human donor in good health.

The rearrangement joins TRBV18 to TRBJ1-1; D may be TRBD1 (6 bases). The V and J ends lost 8 bases and 5 bases respectively, with 18 bases between them. CDR1 and CDR2 (germline): KGHSH, LQKENI. The CDR3 runs 14 residues. The CDR3 reads CASTYTGGRTEAFF. The CDR3 coding sequence is TGTGCCAGCACTTACACGGGGGGCCGGACTGAAGCTTTCTTT.

The chain recombines TRBV5-1 with TRBJ1-6, with 8 bases fitting TRBD1. Germline trimming cut 0 bases from V and 8 bases from J; bases unmatched to any gene: 7. Germline lookup yields CDR1 SGHRS and CDR2 YFSETQ. The CDR3 has 16 amino acids. The CDR3 sequence is CASSLEGRGRYSPLHF. The DNA of the CDR3 is TGCGCCAGCAGCTTGGAGGGCAGGGGGCGTTATTCACCCCTCCACTTT.

J is TRBJ2-3 and V is TRBV6-6; 8 bases fit TRBD1. J gave up 3 bases and V 6 bases, and 11 bases lay outside the gene matches. The CDR3 covers 16 residues. CDR1 MNHNY and CDR2 SVGAGI come from the germline V gene (reference sequence). Here the CDR3 DNA reads TGTGCCAGCAGCTCCGGACAGGGAAAAAAAACAGATACGCAGTATTTT. Translated, it gives CASSSGQGKKTDTQYF.

This chain connects TRBV7-9 to TRBJ1-5; 7 bases fit TRBD1. The CDR3 runs 16 residues. Germline-derived CDR1 and CDR2 are SEHNR and FQNEAQ (reference sequence). With V trimmed by 0 bases and J by 2 bases, 4 bases remained unmatched. The CDR3 sequence is CASSLAGGGGNQPQHF. As DNA, the CDR3 is TGTGCCAGCAGCTTAGCAGGGGGCGGCGGCAATCAGCCCCAGCATTTT.

CDR3 DNA sequence: TGTGCCTGGAGTACGGGACTGGCAGCCGCCTACGAGCAGTACTTC. Translation: CAWSTGLAAAYEQYF. This chain connects TRBV30 to TRBJ2-7, with D possibly TRBD2 on 6 matching bases. The germline V and J ends were trimmed by 2 bases and 2 bases, with 16 bases remaining between them. The V gene's germline CDR1 is GTSNPN and CDR2 SVGIG (reference sequence). This CDR3 spans 15 amino acids. The full variable domain, completed using reference TRBV30 and TRBJ2-7, is SQTIHQWPATLVQPVGSPLSLECTVEGTSNPNLYWYRQAAGRGLQLLFYSVGIGQISSEVPQNLSASRPQDRQFILSSKKLLLSDSGFYLCAWSTGLAAAYEQYFGPGTRLTVT.

V is TRBV9 and J is TRBJ1-1, with D uncertain. The CDR3 has 14 amino acids. The V end lost 1 base, the J end lost 3 bases, and 10 bases lay between the germline ends. Per the germline V gene, CDR1 is SGDLS and CDR2 is YYNGEE. The CDR3 here is CASSVIASDTEAFF. CDR3 DNA sequence: TGTGCCAGCAGCGTAATCGCCTCGGACACTGAAGCTTTCTTT.

This rearrangement joins TRBV20-1 to TRBJ2-2; the D gene is possibly TRBD2 (6 bases). This CDR3 has 13 amino acids. V lost 5 bases and J 7 bases, leaving 14 bases between the germline ends. The germline V gene encodes CDR1 DFQATT and CDR2 SNEGSKA (reference sequence). CDR3 DNA sequence: TGCAGTGCTGATACGGGACTCCTCGGGGAGCTGTTTTTT. It yields the protein CSADTGLLGELFF.

V usage is TRBV19 and J usage is TRBJ2-1, with D perhaps matching TRBD1 (6 bases). This CDR3 is 18 amino acids long. V was pared by 2 bases and J by 0 bases, with 17 bases between. Germline V gene data show CDR1 as LNHDA and CDR2 as SQIVND (reference sequence). The CDR3 is CASSISTGGPSSYNEQFF. CDR3 in DNA: TGTGCCAGTAGTATATCGACAGGTGGGCCTAGCTCCTACAATGAGCAGTTCTTC.

The chain is built from TRBV28 and TRBJ1-2; 7 positions match TRBD1. The CDR3 is 13 amino acids. Germline loops: CDR1 MDHEN, CDR2 SYDVKM. The J segment lost 8 bases and the V segment lost 5 bases, leaving 8 bases of the junction unmatched. CDR3 sequence: CASSPRDSGGYTF. CDR3 DNA sequence: TGTGCCAGCAGTCCCCGGGACAGTGGAGGCTACACCTTC.

This chain links TRBV4-2 with TRBJ1-2; D possibly corresponds to TRBD1 (5 bases). V lost 4 bases to trimming and J lost 4 bases, with 13 bases between them. Germline assignment: CDR1 LGHNA and CDR2 YNFKEQ. The CDR3 covers 14 residues. The CDR3 nucleotides are TGTGCCAGCAGCCCCCCGCCCGGGGCCTATGGCTACACCTTC. Translation: CASSPPPGAYGYTF.

The chain couples TRBV14 to TRBJ2-5; TRBD1 aligns across 7 bases. Germline assignment: CDR1 SGHDN and CDR2 FVKESK. J lost 2 bases, V lost 2 bases, and 11 bases had no gene match. This CDR3 comprises 17 residues. The CDR3 here is CASSQWRFGRGQETQYF. CDR3 sequence (DNA): TGTGCCAGCAGCCAATGGCGGTTTGGCAGGGGGCAAGAGACCCAGTACTTC. The full variable domain, completed using reference TRBV14 and TRBJ2-5, is EAGVTQFPSHSVIEKGQTVTLRCDPISGHDNLYWYRRVMGKEIKFLLHFVKESKQDESGMPNNRFLAERTGGTYSTLKVQPAELEDSGVYFCASSQWRFGRGQETQYFGPGTRLLVL.

The V gene is TRBV29-1, the J gene TRBJ1-5; unclear D gene. V was clipped by 7 bases and J by 2 bases, with 9 bases between them. CDR1 is SQVTM, CDR2 ANQGSEA, per germline. The length of the CDR3 is 12 residues. CDR3 sequence: CSAVEGNQPQHF. As DNA, the CDR3 is TGCAGCGCTGTAGAAGGCAATCAGCCCCAGCATTTT.

The V gene is TRBV7-9, the J gene TRBJ1-2; 8 bases are a match to TRBD1. The CDR3 totals 16 residues. Trimming removed 0 bases from V and 6 bases from J; junction bases left unmatched: 9. In germline, CDR1 is SEHNR, CDR2 FQNEAQ (reference sequence). CDR3 protein: CASSLALQGERDGYTF. As DNA, the CDR3 is TGTGCCAGCAGCTTAGCCCTACAGGGGGAGAGAGATGGCTACACCTTC.

The rearrangement joins TRBV24-1 to TRBJ2-7; D is perhaps TRBD1 (6 bases). CDR1 KGHDR and CDR2 SFDVKD come from the germline V gene. V shed 6 bases and J shed 2 bases, with 10 bases lying between them. The CDR3 loop spans 13 amino acids. DNA of the CDR3: TGTGCCACCAGTCCCAGGGGTCCCTACGAGCAGTACGTC. Translating gives CATSPRGPYEQYV.

The CDR3 DNA sequence: TGTGCCAGTAGTATTTTAGGCAGCCCAAGTACGATTGAGCAGTTCTTC. Translating it yields CASSILGSPSTIEQFF. The rearrangement uses TRBV19 and TRBJ2-1, with unresolved D. Deletions cut 3 bases from V and 9 bases from J, with 21 bases between. Looked up from germline, CDR1 is LNHDA and CDR2 is SQIVND (reference sequence). The CDR3 loop spans 16 amino acids.

The V and J genes are TRBV2 and TRBJ1-2; D remains ambiguous. The CDR3 is 15 amino acids. V lost 3 bases and J 4 bases, leaving 15 bases between the germline ends. Germline CDR1 and CDR2: SNHLY and FYNNEI. This CDR3 is CASSDSGFKGYGYTF. CDR3 coding DNA: TGTGCCAGCAGTGATTCGGGCTTCAAGGGCTATGGCTACACCTTC.

The chain has TRBV25-1 and TRBJ2-5; TRBD2 aligns across 11 bases. Losses at the gene ends were 5 bases for V and 0 bases for J; bases not matched to a gene: 5. This CDR3 spans 16 amino acids. In germline, CDR1 is MGHDK, CDR2 SYGVNS. The CDR3 loop reads CASSPSGLADQETQYF. For the CDR3, the DNA is TGTGCCAGCAGTCCCTCGGGACTAGCGGACCAAGAGACCCAGTACTTC.

This chain connects TRBV20-1 to TRBJ1-3; D unresolved. The germline gives CDR1 DFQATT, CDR2 SNEGSKA (reference sequence). The CDR3 covers 14 residues. V lost 0 bases, J lost 0 bases, and 6 bases lay in between. The CDR3 is CSAREQSSGNTIYF. The CDR3 DNA is TGCAGTGCTAGAGAACAGAGCTCTGGAAACACCATATATTTT.

This clonotype was picked up one time. The rearrangement joins TRBV5-6 to TRBJ2-4; TRBD1 matches at 12 bases. Germline V gene lookup returns CDR1 SGHDT and CDR2 YYEEEE. The CDR3 covers 16 residues. V lost 1 base to trimming and J lost 8 bases; unmatched junction nucleotides: 7. CDR3 region: CASSLWRDRGPDIQYF. For the CDR3, the DNA is TGTGCCAGCAGCTTGTGGCGGGACAGGGGGCCGGACATTCAGTACTTC.